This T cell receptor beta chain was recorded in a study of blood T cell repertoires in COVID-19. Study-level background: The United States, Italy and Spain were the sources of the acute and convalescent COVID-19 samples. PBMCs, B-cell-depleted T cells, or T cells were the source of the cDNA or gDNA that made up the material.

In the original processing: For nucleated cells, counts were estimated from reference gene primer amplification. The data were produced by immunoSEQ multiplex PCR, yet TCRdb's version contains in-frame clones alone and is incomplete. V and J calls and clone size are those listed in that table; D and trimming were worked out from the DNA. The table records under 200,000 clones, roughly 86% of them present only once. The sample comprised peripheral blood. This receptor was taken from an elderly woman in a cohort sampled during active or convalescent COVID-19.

The CDR3 protein is CASSDGYRGGGYGYTF. CDR3 DNA: TGTGCCAGCAGTGACGGCTACCGAGGTGGCGGCTATGGCTACACCTTC. The chain is built from TRBV6-4 and TRBJ1-2; the D is unclear. V lost 2 bases, J lost 4 bases, and 17 bases lay in between. Germline values: CDR1 MRHNA, CDR2 SNTAGT. This CDR3 contains 16 residues.